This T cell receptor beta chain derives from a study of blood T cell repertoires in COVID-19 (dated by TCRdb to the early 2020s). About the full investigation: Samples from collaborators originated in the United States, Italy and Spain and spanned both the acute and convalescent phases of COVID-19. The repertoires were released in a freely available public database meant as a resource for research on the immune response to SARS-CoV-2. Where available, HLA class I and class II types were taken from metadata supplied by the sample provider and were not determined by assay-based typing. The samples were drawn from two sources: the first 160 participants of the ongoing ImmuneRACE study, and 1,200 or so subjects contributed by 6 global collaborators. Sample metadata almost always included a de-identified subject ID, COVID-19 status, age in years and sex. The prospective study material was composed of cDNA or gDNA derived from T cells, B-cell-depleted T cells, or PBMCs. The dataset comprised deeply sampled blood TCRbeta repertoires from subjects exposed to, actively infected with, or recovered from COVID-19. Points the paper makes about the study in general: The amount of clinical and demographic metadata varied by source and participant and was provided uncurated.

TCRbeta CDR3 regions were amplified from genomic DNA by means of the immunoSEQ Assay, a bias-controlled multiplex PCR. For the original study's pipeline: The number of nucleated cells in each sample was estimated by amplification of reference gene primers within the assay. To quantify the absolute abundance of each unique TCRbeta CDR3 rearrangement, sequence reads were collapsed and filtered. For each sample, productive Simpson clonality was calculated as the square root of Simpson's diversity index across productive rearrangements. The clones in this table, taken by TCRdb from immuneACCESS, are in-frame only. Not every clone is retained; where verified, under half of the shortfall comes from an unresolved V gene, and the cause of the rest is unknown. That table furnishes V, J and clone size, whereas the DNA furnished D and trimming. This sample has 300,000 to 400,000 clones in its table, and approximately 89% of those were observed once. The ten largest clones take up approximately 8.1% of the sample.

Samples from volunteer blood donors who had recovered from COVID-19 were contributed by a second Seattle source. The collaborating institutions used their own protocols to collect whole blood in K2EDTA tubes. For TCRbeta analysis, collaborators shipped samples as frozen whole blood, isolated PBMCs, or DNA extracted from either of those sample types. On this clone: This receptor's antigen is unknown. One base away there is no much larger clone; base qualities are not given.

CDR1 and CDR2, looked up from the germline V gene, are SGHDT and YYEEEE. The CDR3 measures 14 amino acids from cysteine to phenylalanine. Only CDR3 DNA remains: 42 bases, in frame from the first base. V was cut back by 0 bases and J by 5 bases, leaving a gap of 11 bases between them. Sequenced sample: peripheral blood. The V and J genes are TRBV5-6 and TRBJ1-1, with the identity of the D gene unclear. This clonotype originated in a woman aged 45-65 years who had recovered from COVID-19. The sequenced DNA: TGTGCCAGCAGCTTGGAGGGAGCCTGGACTGAAGCTTTCTTT. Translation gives CASSLEGAWTEAFF.